The 21 T cell receptor beta chains given below trace back to one sample, sequenced in a study of blood T cell repertoires in COVID-19. Sequencing used immunoSEQ multiplex PCR; TCRdb keeps in-frame clones, though not all of them. The sample comprises around 38,000 clones, 70% to 90% of which are singletons, and roughly 4.7% rests with the top ten. Sequenced sample: peripheral blood. The receptor source for this set is a man in his 60s with COVID-19, enrolled during active disease.

J is TRBJ1-4 and V is TRBV2; D uncertain. The CDR3 contains 16 residues. The germline V gene has CDR1 SNHLY and CDR2 FYNNEI. Trimming left V 4 bases short and J 0 bases short, with 12 bases between. The CDR3 here is CASSAAAGTTNEKLFF. For the CDR3, the DNA is TGTGCCAGCAGTGCCGCTGCGGGGACAACTAATGAAAAACTGTTTTTT.

The J gene is TRBJ1-1, the V gene TRBV3-1 (or the pseudogene TRBV3-2); weak D call: TRBD1 (5 bases). This CDR3 has 13 residues. Trimming pared 3 bases from V and 3 bases from J, leaving 8 bases between. Germline assignment: CDR1 LGHDT and CDR2 YNNKEL (reference sequence). The CDR3 coding sequence is TGTGCCAGCAGCCATCAGGGCTACACTGAAGCTTTCTTT. This encodes CASSHQGYTEAFF.

CDR3 protein: CSVASQGEQYF. CDR3 coding DNA: TGCAGCGTTGCATCGCAGGGCGAGCAGTACTTC. The chain joins TRBV29-1 to TRBJ2-7, with a weak D call TRBD1 (5 bases). Germline V CDR1 and CDR2: SQVTM, ANQGSEA. This CDR3 comprises 11 residues. The V and J ends lost 4 bases and 6 bases respectively, with 10 bases between them.

The chain carries TRBV6-5 and TRBJ1-3, with 7 nucleotides matching TRBD1. J lost 2 bases, V lost 6 bases, and 4 bases had no gene match. Germline V gene lookup returns CDR1 MNHEY and CDR2 SVGAGI. The CDR3 has 14 residues. The CDR3 is CASRPRGTGNTIYF. Written as DNA, the CDR3 is TGTGCCAGCAGACCCAGGGGGACTGGAAACACCATATATTTT.

The chain joins TRBV27 to TRBJ1-2; D is ambiguous. The V gene lost 6 bases and the J gene lost 8 bases, with 16 bases spanning the gap. CDR1 and CDR2 (germline): MNHEY, SMNVEV (reference sequence). CDR3 length: 13 amino acids. The CDR3 loop reads CASSHGLLEGYTF. In DNA form, the CDR3 reads TGTGCCAGCAGCCATGGACTGTTGGAGGGCTACACCTTC.

V usage is TRBV6-5 and J usage is TRBJ2-1; TRBD2 matches 13 bases. The V gene end was trimmed by 8 bases and the J gene end by 4 bases; junction bases not matched to a gene: 5. From germline, CDR1 is MNHEY and CDR2 SVGAGI. The length of the CDR3 is 15 residues. The CDR3: CASSQTSGGYNEQFF. The CDR3 DNA sequence: TGTGCCAGCTCCCAGACTAGCGGGGGGTACAATGAGCAGTTCTTC.

The V call is TRBV3-1 (or the pseudogene TRBV3-2), the J call TRBJ2-7, with TRBD1 matching 8 bases. CDR1 is LGHDT and CDR2 is YNNKEL in the germline V gene (reference sequence). Trimming cost V 7 bases and J 7 bases; bases outside gene matches: 12. The CDR3 is 14 amino acids. The CDR3 DNA reads as TGTGCCAGCACCCCCAGGGGGCCTTTTGGGGAGCAGTACTTC. Its protein is CASTPRGPFGEQYF.

The gene calls are TRBV10-3 and TRBJ2-7, with 8 positions matching TRBD2. Trimming removed 0 bases from V and 0 bases from J; junction bases left unmatched: 4. From germline, CDR1 is ENHRY and CDR2 SYGVKD. This CDR3 comprises 16 residues. The CDR3 DNA reads as TGTGCCATCAGTGAGTCGGTAGCGGGGAACTCCTACGAGCAGTACTTC. This codes for CAISESVAGNSYEQYF.

This chain uses TRBV5-1 with TRBJ2-1, with TRBD1 matching over 9 bases. The CDR3 has 13 amino acids. Germline V gene lookup returns CDR1 SGHRS and CDR2 YFSETQ. The V gene end was trimmed by 4 bases and the J gene end by 6 bases; junction bases not matched to a gene: 2. DNA for the CDR3: TGCGCCAGCAGCCTGGGACAGGGCAATGAGCAGTTCTTC. As protein: CASSLGQGNEQFF. The variable domain in full, with the rest retrieved from reference TRBV5-1 and TRBJ2-1, is KAGVTQTPRYLIKTRGQQVTLSCSPISGHRSVSWYQQTPGQGLQFLFEYFSETQRNKGNFPGRFSGRQFSNSRSEMNVSTLELGDSALYLCASSLGQGNEQFFGPGTRLTVL.

J is TRBJ1-1 and V is TRBV6-5; a weak D match, TRBD1 (5 bases). This CDR3 is built from 14 residues. Per the germline V gene, CDR1 is MNHEY and CDR2 is SVGAGI. V was trimmed by 0 bases and J by 7 bases, leaving 12 bases between them. Written as DNA, the CDR3 is TGTGCCAGCAGTTACTCGAACAGGCCCCTTGAAGCTTTCTTT. This sequence encodes CASSYSNRPLEAFF.

The chain links TRBV29-1 to TRBJ2-7, with TRBD1 as a possible D gene (6 bases). The CDR3 covers 14 residues. CDR1 SQVTM and CDR2 ANQGSEA come from the germline V gene. Trimming cost V 8 bases and J 10 bases, with 27 bases left between them. CDR3 nucleotides: TGCAGCCCCCCCCGGGACAAGCCGACAGGAGTCCAGTACTTC. Translation gives CSPPRDKPTGVQYF.

This rearrangement joins TRBV7-3 to TRBJ2-3; the D gene is possibly TRBD2 (6 bases). The germline V gene encodes CDR1 SGHTA and CDR2 FQGTGA. Trimming took 2 bases from V and 4 from J, leaving 10 bases between them. The CDR3 totals 14 residues. The CDR3 DNA reads as TGTGCCAGCAGCTTAGTTTCGGGGGCAGATACGCAGTATTTT. Protein: CASSLVSGADTQYF.

This clone has a handful of counts. J is TRBJ2-3 and V is TRBV3-1 (or the pseudogene TRBV3-2); TRBD2 aligns across 11 bases. The CDR3 consists of 16 residues. Germline CDR1 and CDR2: LGHDT and YNNKEL (reference sequence). J lost 3 bases, V lost 5 bases, and 7 bases had no gene match. This CDR3 reads CASSFTSGSGTDTQYF. The CDR3 DNA sequence: TGTGCCAGCAGCTTCACTAGCGGGAGCGGAACAGATACGCAGTATTTT.

The chain couples TRBV27 to TRBJ2-7, with D possibly being TRBD1 (5 bases). V shed 6 bases and J shed 4 bases, with 13 bases lying between them. There are 13 residues in the CDR3. The germline V gene encodes CDR1 MNHEY and CDR2 SMNVEV (reference sequence). The CDR3 DNA sequence: TGTGCCAGCAGCCCCCTGGGGCCTTACGAGCAGTACTTC. Protein sequence: CASSPLGPYEQYF.

Written as DNA, the CDR3 is TGTGCCAGCAGCCGACAGACTAGCGGGAGGGCCAACAACAATGAGCAGTTCTTC. As protein: CASSRQTSGRANNNEQFF. The rearrangement uses TRBV4-2 and TRBJ2-1; 14 bases are shared with TRBD2. Trimming removed 4 bases from V and 5 bases from J; junction bases left unmatched: 10. The CDR3 extends over 18 amino acids. CDR1 is LGHNA and CDR2 is YNFKEQ in the germline V gene.

The chain employs TRBV24-1 and TRBJ2-2; 7 bases are a match to TRBD1. The CDR3 spans 16 residues. V gave up 4 bases and J gave up 6 bases; unmatched junction bases: 10. Germline V gene lookup returns CDR1 KGHDR and CDR2 SFDVKD. In DNA, the CDR3 is TGTGCCACCAGTGAAACGACAGGGTTTGTAGCCGGGGAGCTGTTTTTT. This codes for CATSETTGFVAGELFF.

The V gene is TRBV28, the J gene TRBJ2-7, with a tentative D call TRBD2 (5 bases). This CDR3 has 13 residues. The V gene lost 7 bases and the J gene lost 6 bases, with 16 bases spanning the gap. Germline CDR1 and CDR2: MDHEN and SYDVKM. Here the CDR3 reads CASTSASSGEQYF. As DNA, the CDR3 is TGTGCCAGCACCTCGGCTAGCTCAGGCGAGCAGTACTTC.

The DNA of the CDR3 is TGTGCCAGCAATAGCGGCCATACAATAGGCGAGCAGTACTTC. Amino acids: CASNSGHTIGEQYF. The chain joins TRBV3-1 (or the pseudogene TRBV3-2) to TRBJ2-7; the D gene is possibly TRBD2 (6 bases). V lost 7 bases and J 6 bases, leaving 19 bases between the germline ends. Germline V gene sequence: CDR1 LGHDT, CDR2 YNNKEL (reference sequence). This CDR3 is 14 amino acids long.

The chain joins TRBV27 to TRBJ2-5, with D maybe TRBD1 (7 bases). With 5 bases removed from V and 5 bases from J, the gap between germline ends came to 18 bases. The V gene's germline CDR1 is MNHEY and CDR2 SMNVEV (reference sequence). This CDR3 region has 15 residues. CDR3 in amino acids: CASSEQGGPRETQYF. CDR3 DNA: TGTGCCAGCAGTGAGCAGGGGGGACCCCGGGAGACCCAGTACTTC.

V and J are TRBV5-4 and TRBJ2-5; 7 nucleotides match TRBD1. CDR1 SGHNT and CDR2 YYREEE come from the germline V gene (reference sequence). V lost 3 bases and J lost 2; bases outside the gene matches: 10. The length of the CDR3 is 16 residues. CDR3 residues: CASSSERQGGQETQYF. The CDR3 DNA sequence: TGTGCCAGCAGCTCGGAGAGACAGGGTGGGCAAGAGACCCAGTACTTC.

The CDR3 nucleotides are TGTGCCAGCAGCTTAAGCCAGGGTACCTACGAGCAGTACTTC. It encodes CASSLSQGTYEQYF. The J gene is TRBJ2-7, the V gene TRBV13; D is possibly TRBD1 (5 bases). The germline CDR1 and CDR2 sequences are PRHDT and FYEKMQ (reference sequence). V shed 2 bases and J shed 2 bases, with 10 bases lying between them. This CDR3 region has 14 residues.